The clone carrying this T cell receptor (beta chain) has only a few counts. This record belongs to a study of T cells in Graves' hyperthyroidism and ophthalmopathy. RNA transcripts yielded amplified TCR beta CDR3 regions. First-round RT-PCR with HTBI primers amplified the TCR CDR3 region. One entry per CDR3 protein results from TCRdb running MiXCR on the multiplex PCR reads. The top ten hold approximately 50% of the sample, which has approximately 570,000 distinct CDR3 sequences, 15% to 20% seen once. Between the trimmed V and J ends, which lost 5 bases and 1 base, there was a span of 10 bases. This CDR3 contains 14 residues. CDR1 and CDR2 from the germline V gene are LGHNA and YNFKEQ.

V is TRBV4-2 and J is TRBJ2-3; D uncertain. Sequencing was carried out using blood. This clonotype was obtained from a man aged 35 to 55 with Graves' ophthalmopathy. CDR3 nucleotide sequence: TGTGCCAGCAGCGTGAGAGTGGGCACAGATACGCAGTATTTT. It codes for CASSVRVGTDTQYF.